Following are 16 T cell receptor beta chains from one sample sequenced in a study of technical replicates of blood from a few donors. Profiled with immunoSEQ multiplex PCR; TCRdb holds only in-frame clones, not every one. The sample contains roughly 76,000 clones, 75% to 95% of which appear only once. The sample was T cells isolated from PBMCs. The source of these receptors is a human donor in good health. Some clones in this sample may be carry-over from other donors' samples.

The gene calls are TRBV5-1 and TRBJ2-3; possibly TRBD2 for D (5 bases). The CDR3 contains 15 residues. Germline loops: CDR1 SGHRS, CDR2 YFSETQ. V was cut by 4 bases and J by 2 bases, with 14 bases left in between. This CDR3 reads CASSGSEGPTDTQYF. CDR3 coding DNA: TGCGCCAGCAGCGGCAGTGAGGGCCCCACAGATACGCAGTATTTT.

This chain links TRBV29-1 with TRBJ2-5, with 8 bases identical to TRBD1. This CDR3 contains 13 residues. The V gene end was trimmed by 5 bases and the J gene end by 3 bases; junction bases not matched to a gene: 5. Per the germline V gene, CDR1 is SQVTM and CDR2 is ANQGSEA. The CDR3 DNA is TGCAGCGTTCACAGGGGGTTGGAAGAGACCCAGTACTTC. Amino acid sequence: CSVHRGLEETQYF.

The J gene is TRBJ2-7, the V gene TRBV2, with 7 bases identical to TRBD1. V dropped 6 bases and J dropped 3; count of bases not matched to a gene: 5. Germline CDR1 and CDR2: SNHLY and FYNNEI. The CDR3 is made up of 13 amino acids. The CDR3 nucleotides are TGTGCCAGCAGACCCGGGACAGACTACGAGCAGTACTTC. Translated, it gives CASRPGTDYEQYF.

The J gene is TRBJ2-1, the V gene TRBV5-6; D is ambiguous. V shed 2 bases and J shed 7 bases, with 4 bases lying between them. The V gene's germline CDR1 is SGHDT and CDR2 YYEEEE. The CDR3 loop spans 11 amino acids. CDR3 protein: CASSFANEQFF. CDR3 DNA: TGTGCCAGCAGCTTCGCGAATGAGCAGTTCTTC.

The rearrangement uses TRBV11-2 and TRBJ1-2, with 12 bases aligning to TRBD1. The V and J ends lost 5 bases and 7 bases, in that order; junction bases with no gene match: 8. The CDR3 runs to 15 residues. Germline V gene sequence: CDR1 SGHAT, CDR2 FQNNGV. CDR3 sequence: CASSKPGQGAGGYTF. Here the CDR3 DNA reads TGTGCCAGCAGCAAACCGGGACAGGGGGCGGGTGGCTACACCTTC.

Here the CDR3 reads CASSQGLHTGELFF. CDR3 DNA sequence: TGTGCCAGCAGTCAGGGACTACACACCGGGGAGCTGTTTTTT. The chain couples TRBV28 to TRBJ2-2; 7 bases fit TRBD2. The CDR3 is made up of 14 amino acids. The germline gives CDR1 MDHEN, CDR2 SYDVKM. V shed 5 bases and J 3 bases; nucleotides not matched to a gene: 3.

The chain's CDR3 is CASITKRVPKKSGSTYEQYF. CDR3 sequence (DNA): TGTGCCAGCATCACCAAGAGAGTCCCCAAAAAGAGCGGGAGCACCTACGAGCAGTACTTC. The chain links TRBV7-3 to TRBJ2-7, with 8 nucleotides matching TRBD2. The CDR3 totals 20 residues. The J segment lost 2 bases and the V segment lost 7 bases, leaving 25 bases of the junction unmatched. Per the germline V gene, CDR1 is SGHTA and CDR2 is FQGTGA.

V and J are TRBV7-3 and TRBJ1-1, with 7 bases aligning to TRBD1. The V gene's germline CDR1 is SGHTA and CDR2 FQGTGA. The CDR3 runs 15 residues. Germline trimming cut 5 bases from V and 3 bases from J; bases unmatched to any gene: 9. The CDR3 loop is CASSPQTGTHTEAFF. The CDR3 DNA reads TGTGCCAGCAGCCCCCAGACAGGGACGCACACTGAAGCTTTCTTT.

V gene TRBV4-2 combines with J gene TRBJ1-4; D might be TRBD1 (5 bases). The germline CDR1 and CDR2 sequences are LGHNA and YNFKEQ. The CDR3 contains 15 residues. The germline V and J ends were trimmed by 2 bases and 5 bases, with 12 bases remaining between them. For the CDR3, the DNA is TGTGCCAGCAGCCAATGGGGCCCCGGGAATGAAAAACTGTTTTTT. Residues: CASSQWGPGNEKLFF.

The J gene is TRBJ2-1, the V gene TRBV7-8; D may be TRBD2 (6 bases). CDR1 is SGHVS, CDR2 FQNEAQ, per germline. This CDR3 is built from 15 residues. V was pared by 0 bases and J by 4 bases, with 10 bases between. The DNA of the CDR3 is TGTGCCAGCAGCTTAGCCTTCAGCGGGTACAATGAGCAGTTCTTC. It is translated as CASSLAFSGYNEQFF.

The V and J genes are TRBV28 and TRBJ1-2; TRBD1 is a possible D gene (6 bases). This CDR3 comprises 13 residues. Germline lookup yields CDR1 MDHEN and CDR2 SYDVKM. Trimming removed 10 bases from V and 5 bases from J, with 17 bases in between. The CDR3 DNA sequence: TGTGCCACATTACTTACAGGGAGTTATGGCTACACCTTC. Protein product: CATLLTGSYGYTF.

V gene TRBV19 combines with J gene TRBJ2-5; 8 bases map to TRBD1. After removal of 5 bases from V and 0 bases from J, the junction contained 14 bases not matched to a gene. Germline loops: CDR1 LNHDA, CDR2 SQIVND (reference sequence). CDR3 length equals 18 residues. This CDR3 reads CASSVGLRGTGYQETQYF. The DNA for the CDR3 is TGTGCCAGTAGTGTGGGGCTTCGAGGGACAGGATACCAAGAGACCCAGTACTTC.

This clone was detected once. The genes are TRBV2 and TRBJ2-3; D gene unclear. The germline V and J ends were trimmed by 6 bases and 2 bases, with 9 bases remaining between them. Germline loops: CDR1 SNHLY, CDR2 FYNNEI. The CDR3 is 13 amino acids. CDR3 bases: TGTGCCAGCAGCCCCTACCTCACAGATACGCAGTATTTT. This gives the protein CASSPYLTDTQYF.

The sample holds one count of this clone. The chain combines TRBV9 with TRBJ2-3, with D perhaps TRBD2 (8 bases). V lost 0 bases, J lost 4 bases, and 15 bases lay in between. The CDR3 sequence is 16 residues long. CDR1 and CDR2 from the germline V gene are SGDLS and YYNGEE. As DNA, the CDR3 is TGTGCCAGCAGCGTAGGGAACGGGAGGGGGCCAGATACGCAGTATTTT. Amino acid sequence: CASSVGNGRGPDTQYF. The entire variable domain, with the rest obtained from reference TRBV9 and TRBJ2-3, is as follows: DSGVTQTPKHLITATGQRVTLRCSPRSGDLSVYWYQQSLDQGLQFLIQYYNGEERAKGNILERFSAQQFPDLHSELNLSSLELGDSALYFCASSVGNGRGPDTQYFGPGTRLTVL.

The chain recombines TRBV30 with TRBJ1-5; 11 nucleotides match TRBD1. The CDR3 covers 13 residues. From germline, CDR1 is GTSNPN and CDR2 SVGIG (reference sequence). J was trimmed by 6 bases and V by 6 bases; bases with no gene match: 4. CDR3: CACGTGGSQPQHF. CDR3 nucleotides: TGTGCCTGCGGGACAGGGGGTTCTCAGCCCCAGCATTTT.

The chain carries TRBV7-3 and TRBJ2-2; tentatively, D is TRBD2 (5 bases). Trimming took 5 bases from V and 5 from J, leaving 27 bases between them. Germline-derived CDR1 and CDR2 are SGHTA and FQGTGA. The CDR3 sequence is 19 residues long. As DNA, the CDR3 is TGTGCCAGCAGCCCAAACGGGTTGGCTCCGGGGTGGAGGACCGGGGAGCTGTTTTTT. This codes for CASSPNGLAPGWRTGELFF.